This T cell receptor beta chain appears in the sequencing data of a study of a mutant IDH1 vaccine in newly diagnosed glioma. Germline-derived CDR1 and CDR2 are GTSNPN and SVGIG (reference sequence). V lost 4 bases, J lost 4 bases, and 28 bases lay in between. This CDR3 contains 18 residues. Described time point: baseline, week 1 (first vaccination visit). Stated treatment: pre-vaccination baseline after standard-of-care therapy. Assay: immunoSEQ multiplex PCR; the TCRdb copy retains only in-frame clones and omits some. The table lists tens of thousands of clones, 79% of them singletons, with more than 6.5% in the top ten.

The sample here was PBMCs, taken from a glioma patient treated with radiotherapy, temozolomide or both. The chain has TRBV30 and TRBJ1-2; the D gene is possibly TRBD1 (6 bases). The TCR originated in a man aged 45-60 years with glioma. This CDR3 reads CAWTSRWGASSPSYGYTF. CDR3 DNA: TGTGCCTGGACCTCACGGTGGGGGGCCTCGTCCCCTTCCTATGGCTACACCTTC. Based on the CDR3 plus reference TRBV30 and TRBJ1-2, the full variable domain is SQTIHQWPATLVQPVGSPLSLECTVEGTSNPNLYWYRQAAGRGLQLLFYSVGIGQISSEVPQNLSASRPQDRQFILSSKKLLLSDSGFYLCAWTSRWGASSPSYGYTFGSGTRLTVV.